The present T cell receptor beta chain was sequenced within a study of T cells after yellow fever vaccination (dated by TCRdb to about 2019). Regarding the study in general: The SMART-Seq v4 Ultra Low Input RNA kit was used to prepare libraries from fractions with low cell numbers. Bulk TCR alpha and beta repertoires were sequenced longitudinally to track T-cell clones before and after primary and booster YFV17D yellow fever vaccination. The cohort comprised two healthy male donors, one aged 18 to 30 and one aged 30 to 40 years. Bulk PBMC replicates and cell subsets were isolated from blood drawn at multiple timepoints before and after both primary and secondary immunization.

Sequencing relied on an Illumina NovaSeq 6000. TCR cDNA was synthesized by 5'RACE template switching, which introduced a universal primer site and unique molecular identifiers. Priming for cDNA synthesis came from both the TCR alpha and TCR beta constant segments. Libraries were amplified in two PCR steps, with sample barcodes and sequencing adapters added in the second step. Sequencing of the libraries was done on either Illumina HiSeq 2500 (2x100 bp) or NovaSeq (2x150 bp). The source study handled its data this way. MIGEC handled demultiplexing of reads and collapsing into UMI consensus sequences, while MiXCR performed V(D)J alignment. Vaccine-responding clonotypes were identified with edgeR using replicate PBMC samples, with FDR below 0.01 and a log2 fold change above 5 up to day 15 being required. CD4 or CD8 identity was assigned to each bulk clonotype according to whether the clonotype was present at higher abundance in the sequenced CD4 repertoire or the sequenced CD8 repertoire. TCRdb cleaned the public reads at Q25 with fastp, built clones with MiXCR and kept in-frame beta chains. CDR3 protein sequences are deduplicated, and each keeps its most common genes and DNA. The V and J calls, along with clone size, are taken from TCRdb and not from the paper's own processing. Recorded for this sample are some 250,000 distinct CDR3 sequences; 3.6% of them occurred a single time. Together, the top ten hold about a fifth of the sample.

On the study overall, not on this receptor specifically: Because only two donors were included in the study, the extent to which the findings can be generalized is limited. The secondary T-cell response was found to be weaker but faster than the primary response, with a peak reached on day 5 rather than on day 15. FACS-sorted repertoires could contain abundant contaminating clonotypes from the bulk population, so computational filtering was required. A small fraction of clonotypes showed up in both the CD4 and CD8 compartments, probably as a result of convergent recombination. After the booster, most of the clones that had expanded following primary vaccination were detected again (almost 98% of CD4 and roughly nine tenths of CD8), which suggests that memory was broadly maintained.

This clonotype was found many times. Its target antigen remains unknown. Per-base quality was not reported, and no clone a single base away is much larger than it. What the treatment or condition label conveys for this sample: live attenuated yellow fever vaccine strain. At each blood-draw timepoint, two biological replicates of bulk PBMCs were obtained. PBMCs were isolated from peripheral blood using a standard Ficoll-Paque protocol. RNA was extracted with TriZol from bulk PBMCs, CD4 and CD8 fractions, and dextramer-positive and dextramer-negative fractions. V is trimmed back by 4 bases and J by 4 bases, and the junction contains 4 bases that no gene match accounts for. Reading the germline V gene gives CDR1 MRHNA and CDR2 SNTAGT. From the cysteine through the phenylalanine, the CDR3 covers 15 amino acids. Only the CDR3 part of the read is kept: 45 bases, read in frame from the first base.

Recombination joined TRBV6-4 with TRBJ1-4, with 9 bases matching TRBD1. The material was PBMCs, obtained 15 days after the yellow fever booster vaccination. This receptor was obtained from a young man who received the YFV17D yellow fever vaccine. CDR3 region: CASSAGTGLNEKLFF. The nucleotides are TGTGCCAGCAGTGCGGGGACAGGGCTTAATGAAAAACTGTTTTTT.